The rows below give T cell receptor beta chains drawn from one sample of a study of identical twins. TCRdb re-called the 5' RACE reads through MiXCR, storing one row per CDR3 protein. The table has around 370,000 distinct CDR3 sequences, 8.5% to 10% seen once. Sequenced material: naive T cells sorted from blood. The receptors were gathered from a woman between 45 and 65 years old in good health. CDR3s include the opening cysteine and the closing phenylalanine or tryptophan. D genes are given only for firm matches. Where a row states a size, it is once, few, many or the class of an expanded clone; other rows omit it.

V gene	CDR3 length	D gene	clone size	J gene	CDR3 protein	CDR3 DNA
TRBV27	14	-	few	TRBJ2-7	CASSLKGSPYEQYF	TGTGCCAGCAGTTTAAAGGGCAGTCCCTACGAGCAGTACTTC
TRBV5-6	15	TRBD2	-	TRBJ2-1	CASSLSGSRYNEQFF	TGTGCCAGCAGCCTTAGCGGGAGCCGGTACAATGAGCAGTTCTTC
TRBV5-1	16	TRBD1	few	TRBJ2-3	CASSLAGQGAADTQYF	TGCGCCAGCAGCTTGGCTGGACAGGGGGCGGCAGATACGCAGTATTTT
TRBV4-1	15	TRBD1	few	TRBJ1-2	CASSQDIGTGSGYTF	TGCGCCAGCAGCCAAGATATCGGGACAGGGAGCGGCTACACCTTC
TRBV2	13	-	few	TRBJ2-1	CASKDFSYNEQFF	TGTGCCAGCAAGGACTTTTCCTACAATGAGCAGTTCTTC
TRBV19	14	-	few	TRBJ2-6	CATKMHSGANVLTF	TGTGCCACCAAGATGCACTCTGGGGCCAACGTCCTGACTTTC
TRBV6-4	18	-	few	TRBJ2-7	CASSDSRGSDGEAYEQYF	TGTGCCAGCAGTGACTCCCGGGGCTCGGACGGAGAGGCCTACGAGCAGTACTTC
TRBV6-2/TRBV6-3	16	-	few	TRBJ1-5	CASGRTGANSNQPQHF	TGTGCCAGCGGACGGACTGGGGCTAATAGCAATCAGCCCCAGCATTTT
TRBV12-3/TRBV12-4	14	-	few	TRBJ1-2	CASSPGLGNYGYTF	TGTGCCAGCAGTCCGGGACTTGGGAACTATGGCTACACCTTC
TRBV11-2	14	-	few	TRBJ2-3	CASSLERLADTQYF	TGTGCCAGCAGCTTAGAACGCCTAGCCGATACGCAGTATTTT
TRBV12-3/TRBV12-4	14	-	-	TRBJ1-3	CASRTTGAGNTIYF	TGTGCCAGCAGGACGACGGGGGCTGGAAACACCATATATTTT
TRBV12-3/TRBV12-4	16	-	many	TRBJ2-2	CASSPTAVTNTGELFF	TGTGCCAGCAGTCCCACAGCGGTTACGAACACCGGGGAGCTGTTTTTT
TRBV12-3/TRBV12-4	14	-	few	TRBJ1-2	CASSSGPGAGGYTF	TGTGCCAGCAGTTCCGGACCAGGGGCAGGAGGCTACACCTTC
TRBV12-3/TRBV12-4	11	-	many	TRBJ1-1	CASSLVVEAFF	TGTGCCAGCAGTTTGGTGGTTGAAGCTTTCTTT
TRBV5-1	14	-	many	TRBJ2-2	CASGRESNTGELFF	TGCGCCAGCGGCCGGGAGTCAAACACCGGGGAGCTGTTTTTT
TRBV27	16	TRBD1	few	TRBJ2-7	CASSSIGTGYFNEQYF	TGTGCCAGCAGTTCCATCGGGACAGGGTATTTCAACGAGCAGTACTTC
TRBV25-1	15	-	-	TRBJ2-5	CASSEGLMPGVSQYF	TGTGCCAGCAGTGAAGGCTTAATGCCCGGCGTATCCCAGTACTTC
TRBV7-3	15	TRBD2	few	TRBJ2-3	CASSPTGLAGNTQYF	TGTGCCAGCAGCCCCACAGGACTAGCGGGAAATACGCAGTATTTT
TRBV28	12	-	few	TRBJ2-7	CASSSRVYEQYF	TGTGCCAGCAGTTCCAGGGTTTACGAGCAGTACTTC
TRBV5-1	11	-	-	TRBJ2-1	CASSPEREQFF	TGCGCCAGCAGCCCCGAACGGGAGCAGTTCTTC
TRBV18	16	TRBD1	-	TRBJ2-1	CASSLPGTGGADEQFF	TGTGCCAGCTCACTCCCGGGGACAGGGGGTGCGGATGAGCAGTTCTTC
TRBV7-9	17	TRBD1	-	TRBJ1-2	CASSLATGGISSYGYTF	TGTGCCAGCAGCTTAGCCACAGGGGGCATTTCGTCCTATGGCTACACCTTC
TRBV20-1	15	-	-	TRBJ2-5	CSARGGVSGKETQYF	TGCAGTGCTAGGGGGGGAGTCAGCGGCAAAGAGACCCAGTACTTC
TRBV29-1	11	-	many	TRBJ2-4	CSVEISSIQYF	TGCAGCGTTGAAATCAGCAGCATTCAGTACTTC
TRBV20-1	14	-	once	TRBJ2-3	CSARDLRGTDTQYF	TGCAGTGCTAGAGATTTGAGGGGCACAGATACGCAGTATTTT
TRBV6-5	13	TRBD1	many	TRBJ2-3	CASSYRGQDTQYF	TGTGCCAGCAGTTACAGGGGGCAAGATACGCAGTATTTT
TRBV6-1	13	-	few	TRBJ2-1	CASRQVGTPEQFF	TGTGCCAGCAGGCAGGTAGGGACACCCGAGCAGTTCTTC
TRBV6-5	13	-	-	TRBJ1-5	CASSTGSRQPQHF	TGTGCCAGCAGTACAGGGTCGCGTCAGCCCCAGCATTTT
TRBV28	14	-	many	TRBJ2-2	CASSPRTGTGELFF	TGTGCCAGCAGTCCCCGGACGGGGACCGGGGAGCTGTTTTTT
TRBV12-3/TRBV12-4	14	TRBD2	-	TRBJ2-1	CASSLVAGHGEQFF	TGTGCCAGCAGTTTGGTAGCGGGGCATGGTGAGCAGTTCTTC
TRBV20-1	15	TRBD1	-	TRBJ2-7	CSARDPRGQVYEQYF	TGCAGTGCTAGAGATCCCCGGGGACAGGTCTACGAGCAGTACTTC
TRBV5-1	13	-	many	TRBJ2-4	CASSRDAKNIQYF	TGCGCCAGCAGTCGCGATGCCAAAAACATTCAGTACTTC
TRBV10-2	16	-	few	TRBJ2-3	CASSAASVQITDTQYF	TGCGCCAGCAGTGCGGCCTCGGTGCAGATCACAGATACGCAGTATTTT
TRBV12-3/TRBV12-4	15	-	few	TRBJ2-7	CASSLHVPGRDEQYF	TGTGCCAGCAGTTTGCATGTTCCAGGGCGGGACGAGCAGTACTTC
TRBV10-3	17	TRBD1	-	TRBJ2-1	CAISGGRDRGRLDEQFF	TGTGCCATCAGTGGCGGTCGGGACAGGGGGCGTTTGGATGAGCAGTTCTTC
TRBV23-1	11	-	few	TRBJ1-1	CASRSLREAFF	TGCGCCAGCAGATCCCTCAGGGAAGCTTTCTTT
TRBV7-8	15	TRBD1	many	TRBJ1-6	CASSLRQGRDSPLHF	TGTGCCAGCAGCTTACGACAGGGGCGTGATTCACCCCTCCACTTT
TRBV25-1	19	TRBD2	few	TRBJ2-1	CASSEWGTSGLFPYNEQFF	TGTGCCAGCAGTGAATGGGGGACTAGCGGCCTATTTCCCTACAATGAGCAGTTCTTC
TRBV6-5	14	TRBD1	-	TRBJ1-1	CASSPLGQAAEAFF	TGTGCCAGCAGCCCGCTTGGACAGGCTGCTGAAGCTTTCTTT
TRBV5-4	14	-	-	TRBJ2-4	CASSLSGVEDIQYF	TGTGCCAGCAGCTTATCGGGAGTTGAGGACATTCAGTACTTC
TRBV4-2	14	-	many	TRBJ2-1	CASSQEFFGDEQFF	TGTGCCAGCAGCCAAGAATTTTTTGGGGATGAGCAGTTCTTC
TRBV7-2	16	TRBD1	-	TRBJ1-5	CASSLAGDRVEQPQHF	TGTGCCAGCAGCTTAGCAGGGGACAGGGTGGAACAGCCCCAGCATTTT
TRBV2	14	TRBD1	-	TRBJ2-5	CASIYDRGRETQYF	TGTGCCAGTATCTACGACAGGGGCCGAGAGACCCAGTACTTC
TRBV11-2	18	TRBD2	few	TRBJ2-1	CASSLDTGAAGVLDEQFF	TGTGCCAGCAGCTTAGATACGGGGGCAGCGGGAGTTTTGGATGAGCAGTTCTTC
TRBV30	13	-	many	TRBJ1-4	CAWSGPTGQKLFF	TGTGCCTGGAGTGGCCCGACGGGTCAAAAACTGTTTTTT